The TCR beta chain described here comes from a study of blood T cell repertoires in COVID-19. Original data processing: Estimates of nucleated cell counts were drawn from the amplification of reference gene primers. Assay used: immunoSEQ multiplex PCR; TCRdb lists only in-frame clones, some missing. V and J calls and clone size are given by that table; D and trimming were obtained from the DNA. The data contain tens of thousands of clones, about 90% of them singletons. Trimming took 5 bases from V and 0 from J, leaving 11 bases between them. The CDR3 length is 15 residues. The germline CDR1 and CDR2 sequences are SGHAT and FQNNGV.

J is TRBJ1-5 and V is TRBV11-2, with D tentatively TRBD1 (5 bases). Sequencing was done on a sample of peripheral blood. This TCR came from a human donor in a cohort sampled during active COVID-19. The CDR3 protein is CASSRDSYSNQPQHF. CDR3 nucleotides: TGTGCCAGCAGCCGCGACAGTTATAGCAATCAGCCCCAGCATTTT.